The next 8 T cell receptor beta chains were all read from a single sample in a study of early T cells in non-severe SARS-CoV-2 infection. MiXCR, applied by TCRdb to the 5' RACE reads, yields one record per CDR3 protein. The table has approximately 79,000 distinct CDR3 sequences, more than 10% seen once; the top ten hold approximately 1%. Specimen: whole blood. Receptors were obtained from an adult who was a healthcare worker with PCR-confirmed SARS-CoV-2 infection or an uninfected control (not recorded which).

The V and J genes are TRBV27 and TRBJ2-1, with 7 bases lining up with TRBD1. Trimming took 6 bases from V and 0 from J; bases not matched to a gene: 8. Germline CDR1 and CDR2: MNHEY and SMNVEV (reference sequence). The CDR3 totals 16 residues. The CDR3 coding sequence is TGTGCCAGCAGGACAGGGTTATTAGGCTCCTACAATGAGCAGTTCTTC. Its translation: CASRTGLLGSYNEQFF.

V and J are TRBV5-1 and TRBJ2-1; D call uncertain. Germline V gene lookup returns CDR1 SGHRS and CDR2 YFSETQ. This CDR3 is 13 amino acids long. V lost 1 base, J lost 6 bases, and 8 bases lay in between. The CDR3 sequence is CASSLYLPNEQFF. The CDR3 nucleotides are TGCGCCAGCAGCTTGTACCTCCCCAATGAGCAGTTCTTC.

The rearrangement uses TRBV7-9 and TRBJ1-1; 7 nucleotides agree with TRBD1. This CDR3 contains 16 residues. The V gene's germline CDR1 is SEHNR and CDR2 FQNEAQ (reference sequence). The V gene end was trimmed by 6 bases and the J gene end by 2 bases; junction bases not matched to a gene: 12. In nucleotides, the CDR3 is TGTGCCAGCAGTCCGACAGGGAAGAACCTTAACACTGAAGCTTTCTTT. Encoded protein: CASSPTGKNLNTEAFF.

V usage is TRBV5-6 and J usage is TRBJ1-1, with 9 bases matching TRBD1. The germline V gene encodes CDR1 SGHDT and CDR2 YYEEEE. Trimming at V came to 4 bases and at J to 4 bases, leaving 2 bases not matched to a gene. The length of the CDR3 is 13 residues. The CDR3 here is CASSPQGATEAFF. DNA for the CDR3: TGTGCCAGCAGCCCACAGGGGGCCACTGAAGCTTTCTTT. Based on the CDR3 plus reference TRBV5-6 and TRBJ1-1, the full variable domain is DAGVTQSPTHLIKTRGQQVTLRCSPKSGHDTVSWYQQALGQGPQFIFQYYEEEERQRGNFPDRFSGHQFPNYSSELNVNALLLGDSALYLCASSPQGATEAFFGQGTRLTVV.

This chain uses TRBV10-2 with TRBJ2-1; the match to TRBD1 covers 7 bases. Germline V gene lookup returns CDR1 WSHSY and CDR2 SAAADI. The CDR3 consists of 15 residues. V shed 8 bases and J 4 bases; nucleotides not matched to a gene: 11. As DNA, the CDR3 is TGCGCCAGCCGGAAACAGGGGTCTAGGTACAATGAGCAGTTCTTC. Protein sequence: CASRKQGSRYNEQFF.

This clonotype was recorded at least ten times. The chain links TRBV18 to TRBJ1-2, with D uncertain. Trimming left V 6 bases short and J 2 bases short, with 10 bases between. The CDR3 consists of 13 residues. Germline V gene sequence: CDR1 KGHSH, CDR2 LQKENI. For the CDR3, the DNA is TGTGCCAGCTCCCGGGGAGCGAACTATGGCTACACCTTC. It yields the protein CASSRGANYGYTF. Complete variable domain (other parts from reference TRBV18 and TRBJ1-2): NAGVMQNPRHLVRRRGQEARLRCSPMKGHSHVYWYRQLPEEGLKFMVYLQKENIIDESGMPKERFSAEFPKEGPSILRIQQVVRGDSAAYFCASSRGANYGYTFGSGTRLTVV.

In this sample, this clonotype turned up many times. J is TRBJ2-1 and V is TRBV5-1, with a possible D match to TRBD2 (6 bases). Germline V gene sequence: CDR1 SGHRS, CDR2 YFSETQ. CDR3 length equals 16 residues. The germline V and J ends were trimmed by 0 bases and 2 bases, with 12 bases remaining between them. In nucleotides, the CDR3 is TGCGCCAGCAGCTTGGACAAACTAGCACCCTACAATGAGCAGTTCTTC. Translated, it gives CASSLDKLAPYNEQFF.

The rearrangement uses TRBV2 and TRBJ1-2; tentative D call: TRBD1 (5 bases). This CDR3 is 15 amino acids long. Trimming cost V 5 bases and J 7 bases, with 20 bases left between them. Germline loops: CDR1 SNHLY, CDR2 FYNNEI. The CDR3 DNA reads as TGTGCCAGCAGTCCCCAGGGAGCCCAGGTGTTTGGCTACACCTTC. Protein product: CASSPQGAQVFGYTF.